This T cell receptor beta chain was retrieved from a study of OX40 agonist ivuxolimab in advanced cancers. Study overall: Earlier anti-PD-1, anti-PD-L1 or anti-CTLA-4 therapy was permitted; roughly 42% had received some. Study-level results: Also present in some nonresponders was a low level of normalized T-cell clonal expansion. There was clonal expansion of CD4+ and CD8+ blood T cells by week 6 at 0.1 to 3.0 mg/kg.

Repertoires were generated with immunoSEQ multiplex PCR, while TCRdb's copy carries only in-frame clones and drops some. The data hold over 15,000 clones, with around two thirds observed a single time. Turning to this clone: No antigen is known for it.

CDR1 SGHTA and CDR2 FQGNSA come from the germline V gene. The CDR3 spans 13 residues. Unmatched junction bases numbered 9, after V lost 5 bases and J lost 10 bases. The input for sequencing was CD4+ or CD8+ T cells sorted from blood, taken in a trial of the OX40 agonist ivuxolimab. The sequence came from an adult with an advanced solid tumor such as melanoma, head and neck, liver or kidney cancer. V gene TRBV7-2 combines with J gene TRBJ2-7, with 9 nucleotides matching TRBD1. CDR3 sequence (DNA): TGTGCCAGCAGCCCGGGACAGGGAAGAGGACAGTACTTC. Its translation is CASSPGQGRGQYF.